This T cell receptor (beta chain) derives from a study of response to subunit inactivated influenza vaccine. TCRdb processed the RT-PCR reads anew with MiXCR; each CDR3 protein has one entry. The repertoire holds hundreds of thousands of distinct CDR3 sequences, with around a sixth as singletons. The V end was cut by 4 bases, the J end by 11 bases, with 17 bases between. The CDR3 has 14 amino acids. Germline V CDR1 and CDR2: SNHLY, FYNNEI. Overall study results and limits: The study's authors posited that every seasonal influenza vaccination enlists few new T cells.

Comments on this clonotype: Antigen: not known.

The chain uses TRBV2 and TRBJ1-4; D not certain. Specimen: PBMCs from blood, collected more than 4 days after vaccination. This receptor was identified in a man aged 50-60 years who received an inactivated influenza vaccine. In DNA form, the CDR3 reads TGTGCCAGCAGTGTATTAGCCTCACTCGGGAAACTGTTTTTT. Protein sequence: CASSVLASLGKLFF. The full variable domain, completed using reference TRBV2 and TRBJ1-4, is EPEVTQTPSHQVTQMGQEVILRCVPISNHLYFYWYRQILGQKVEFLVSFYNNEISEKSEIFDDQFSVERPDGSNFTLKIRSTKLEDSAMYFCASSVLASLGKLFFGSGTQLSVL.